What follows describes a single T cell receptor (beta chain). Its antigen remains unknown. The data originate from a study of response to subunit inactivated influenza vaccine. Findings and limits, study-wide: The authors offered the suggestion that each seasonal influenza vaccination recruits few new T cells.

V shed 0 bases and J shed 6 bases, with 8 bases lying between them. Germline V CDR1 and CDR2: DFQATT, SNEGSKA (reference sequence). The CDR3 consists of 13 residues. MiXCR, run by TCRdb on the RT-PCR reads, gives a single entry per CDR3 protein. The sample records about 650,000 distinct CDR3 sequences, 15% to 19% being singletons. This sample comprised PBMCs from blood, obtained roughly 13 days after vaccination. This sequence originates from a man between 50 and 59 years old who received an inactivated influenza vaccine. The rearrangement joins TRBV20-1 to TRBJ2-2; D is unresolved. The CDR3 coding sequence is TGCAGTGCTAGAGATGGGTCGCCCGGGGAGCTGTTTTTT. Its protein product is CSARDGSPGELFF.